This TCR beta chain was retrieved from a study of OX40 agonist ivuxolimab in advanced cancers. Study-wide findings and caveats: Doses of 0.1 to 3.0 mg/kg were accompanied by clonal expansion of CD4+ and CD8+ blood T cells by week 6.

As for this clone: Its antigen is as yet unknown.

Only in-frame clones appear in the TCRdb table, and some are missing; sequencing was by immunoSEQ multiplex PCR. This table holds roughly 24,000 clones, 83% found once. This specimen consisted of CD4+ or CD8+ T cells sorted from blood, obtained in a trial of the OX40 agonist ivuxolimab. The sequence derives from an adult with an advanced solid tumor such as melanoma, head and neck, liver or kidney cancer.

The CDR3 coding sequence is TGTGCCAGCAGCTTAGTAGGTTACACAGATACGCAGTATTTT. Translation gives CASSLVGYTDTQYF. The chain links TRBV13 to TRBJ2-3; D remains ambiguous. Per germline, CDR1 PRHDT and CDR2 FYEKMQ (reference sequence). Trimming took off 1 base at V and 2 bases at J, with 7 bases between the two ends. The CDR3 covers 14 residues.